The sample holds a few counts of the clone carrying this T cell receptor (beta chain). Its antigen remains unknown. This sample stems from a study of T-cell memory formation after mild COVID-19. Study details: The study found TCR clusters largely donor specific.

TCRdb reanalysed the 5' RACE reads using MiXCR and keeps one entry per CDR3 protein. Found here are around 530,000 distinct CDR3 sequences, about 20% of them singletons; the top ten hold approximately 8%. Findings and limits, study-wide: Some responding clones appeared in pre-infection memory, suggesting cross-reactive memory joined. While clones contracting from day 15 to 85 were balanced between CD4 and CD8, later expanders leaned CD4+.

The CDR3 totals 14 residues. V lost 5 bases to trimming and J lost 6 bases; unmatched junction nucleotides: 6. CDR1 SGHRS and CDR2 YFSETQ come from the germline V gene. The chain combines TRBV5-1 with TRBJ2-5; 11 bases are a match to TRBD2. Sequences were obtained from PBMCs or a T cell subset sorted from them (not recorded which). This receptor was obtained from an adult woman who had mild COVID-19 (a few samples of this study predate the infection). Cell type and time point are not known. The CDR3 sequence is CASRTGLAGQTQYF. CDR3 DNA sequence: TGCGCCAGCAGGACCGGACTAGCGGGCCAGACCCAGTACTTC.